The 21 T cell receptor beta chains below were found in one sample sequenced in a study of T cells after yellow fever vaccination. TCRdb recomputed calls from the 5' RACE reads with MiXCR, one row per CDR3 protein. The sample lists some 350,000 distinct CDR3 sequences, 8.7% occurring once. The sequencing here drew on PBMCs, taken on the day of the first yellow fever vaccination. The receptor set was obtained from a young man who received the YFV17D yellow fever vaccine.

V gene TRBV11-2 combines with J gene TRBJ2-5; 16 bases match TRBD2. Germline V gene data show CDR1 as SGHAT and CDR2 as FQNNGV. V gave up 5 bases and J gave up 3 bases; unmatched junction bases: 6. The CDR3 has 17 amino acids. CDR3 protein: CASSRGLAGGREETQYF. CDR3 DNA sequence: TGTGCCAGCAGCCGGGGACTAGCGGGGGGGCGAGAAGAGACCCAGTACTTC.

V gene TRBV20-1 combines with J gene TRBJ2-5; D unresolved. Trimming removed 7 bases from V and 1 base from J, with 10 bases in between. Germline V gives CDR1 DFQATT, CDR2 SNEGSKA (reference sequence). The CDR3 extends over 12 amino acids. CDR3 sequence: CSVLPSQETQYF. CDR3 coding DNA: TGCAGTGTCCTGCCAAGCCAAGAGACCCAGTACTTC.

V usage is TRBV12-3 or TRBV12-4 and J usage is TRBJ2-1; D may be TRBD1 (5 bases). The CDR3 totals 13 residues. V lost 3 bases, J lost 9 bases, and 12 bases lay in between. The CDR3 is CASSFRVLAEQFF. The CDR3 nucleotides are TGTGCCAGCAGTTTCAGGGTTTTGGCTGAGCAGTTCTTC.

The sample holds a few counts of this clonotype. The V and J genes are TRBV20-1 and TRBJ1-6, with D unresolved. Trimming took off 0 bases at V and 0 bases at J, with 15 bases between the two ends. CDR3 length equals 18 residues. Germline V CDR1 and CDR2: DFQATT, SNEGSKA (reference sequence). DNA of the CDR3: TGCAGTGCTAGAGATCGTGTCCCGGGCTTCTCCTATAATTCACCCCTCCACTTT. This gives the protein CSARDRVPGFSYNSPLHF.

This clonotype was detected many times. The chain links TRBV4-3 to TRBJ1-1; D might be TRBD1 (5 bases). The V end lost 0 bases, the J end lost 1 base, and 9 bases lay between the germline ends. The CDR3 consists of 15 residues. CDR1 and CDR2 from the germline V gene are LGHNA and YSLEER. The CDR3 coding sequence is TGCGCCAGCAGCCAAGATCACAGGACGAACACTGAAGCTTTCTTT. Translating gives CASSQDHRTNTEAFF.

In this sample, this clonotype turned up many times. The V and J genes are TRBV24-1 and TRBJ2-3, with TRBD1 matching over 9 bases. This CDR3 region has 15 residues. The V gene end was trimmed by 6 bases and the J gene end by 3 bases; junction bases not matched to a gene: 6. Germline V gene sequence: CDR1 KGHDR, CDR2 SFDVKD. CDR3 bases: TGTGCCACCAGTTTCGGACAGGGGAGGACAGATACGCAGTATTTT. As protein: CATSFGQGRTDTQYF.

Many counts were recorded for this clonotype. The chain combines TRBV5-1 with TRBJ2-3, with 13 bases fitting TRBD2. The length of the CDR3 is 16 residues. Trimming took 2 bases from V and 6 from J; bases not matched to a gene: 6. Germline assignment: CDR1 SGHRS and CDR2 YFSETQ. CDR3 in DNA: TGCGCCAGCAGCTTCGCTCCGGGACTAGCGGGGGATACGCAGTATTTT. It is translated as CASSFAPGLAGDTQYF.

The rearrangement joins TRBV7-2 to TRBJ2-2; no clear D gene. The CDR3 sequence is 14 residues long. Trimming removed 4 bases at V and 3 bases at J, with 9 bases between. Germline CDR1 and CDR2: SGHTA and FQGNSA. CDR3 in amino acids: CASSSVTDTGELFF. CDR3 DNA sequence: TGTGCCAGCAGCTCTGTAACGGACACCGGGGAGCTGTTTTTT.

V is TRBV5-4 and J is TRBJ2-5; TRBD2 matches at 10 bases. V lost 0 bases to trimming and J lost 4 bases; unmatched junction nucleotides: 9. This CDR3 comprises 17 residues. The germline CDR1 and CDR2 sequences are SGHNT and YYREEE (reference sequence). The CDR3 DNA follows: TGTGCCAGCAGCTTGGTCGGGAGCGGGGGGGCTGGAGAGACCCAGTACTTC. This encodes CASSLVGSGGAGETQYF.

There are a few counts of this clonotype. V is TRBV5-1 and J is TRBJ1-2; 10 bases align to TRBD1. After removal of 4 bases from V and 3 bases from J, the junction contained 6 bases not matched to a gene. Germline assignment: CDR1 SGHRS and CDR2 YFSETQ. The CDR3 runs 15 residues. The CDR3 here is CASSASTGGHYGYTF. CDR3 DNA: TGCGCCAGCAGCGCCTCGACAGGGGGCCACTATGGCTACACCTTC.

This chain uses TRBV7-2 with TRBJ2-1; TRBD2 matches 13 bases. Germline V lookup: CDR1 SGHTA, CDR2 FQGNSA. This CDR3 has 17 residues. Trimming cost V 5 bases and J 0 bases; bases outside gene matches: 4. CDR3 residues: CASSRTSGGSSYNEQFF. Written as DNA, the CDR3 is TGTGCCAGCAGCCGGACTAGCGGGGGAAGCTCCTACAATGAGCAGTTCTTC.

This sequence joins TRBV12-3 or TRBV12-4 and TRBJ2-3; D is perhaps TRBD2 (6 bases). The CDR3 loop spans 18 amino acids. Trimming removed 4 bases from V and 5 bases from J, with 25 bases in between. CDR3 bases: TGTGCCAGCAGTTCCCTCGGCCCCGGACTAACGGGGAAAGATACGCAGTATTTT. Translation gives CASSSLGPGLTGKDTQYF.

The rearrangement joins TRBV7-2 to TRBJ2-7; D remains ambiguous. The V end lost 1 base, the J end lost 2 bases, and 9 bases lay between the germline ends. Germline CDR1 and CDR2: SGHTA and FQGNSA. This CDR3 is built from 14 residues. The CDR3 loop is CASSLGVVPYEQYV. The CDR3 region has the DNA TGTGCCAGCAGCTTAGGGGTCGTTCCCTACGAGCAGTACGTC.

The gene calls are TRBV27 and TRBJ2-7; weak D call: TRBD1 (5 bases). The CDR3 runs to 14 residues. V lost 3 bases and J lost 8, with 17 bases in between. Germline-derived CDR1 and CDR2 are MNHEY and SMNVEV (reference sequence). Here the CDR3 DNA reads TGTGCCAGCAGTTTCGTAACAGGTTCGGAGCAGCAGTACTTC. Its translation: CASSFVTGSEQQYF.

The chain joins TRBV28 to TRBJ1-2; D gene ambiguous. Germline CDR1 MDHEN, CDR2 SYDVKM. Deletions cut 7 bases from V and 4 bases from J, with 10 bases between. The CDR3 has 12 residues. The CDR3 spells CASIKSPYGYTF. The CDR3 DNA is TGTGCCAGCATAAAAAGTCCCTATGGCTACACCTTC.

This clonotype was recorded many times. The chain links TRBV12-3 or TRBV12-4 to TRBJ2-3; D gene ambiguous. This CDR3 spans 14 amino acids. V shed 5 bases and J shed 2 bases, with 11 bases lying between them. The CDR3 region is CASSLRLATDTQYF. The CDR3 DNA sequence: TGTGCCAGCAGTCTCCGCCTCGCCACAGATACGCAGTATTTT.

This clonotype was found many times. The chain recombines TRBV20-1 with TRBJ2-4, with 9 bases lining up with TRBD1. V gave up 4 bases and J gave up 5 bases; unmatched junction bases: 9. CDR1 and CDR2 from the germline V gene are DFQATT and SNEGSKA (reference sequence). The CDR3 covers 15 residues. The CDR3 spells CSAMVDRGRENIQYF. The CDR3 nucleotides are TGCAGTGCTATGGTGGACAGGGGACGTGAAAACATTCAGTACTTC.

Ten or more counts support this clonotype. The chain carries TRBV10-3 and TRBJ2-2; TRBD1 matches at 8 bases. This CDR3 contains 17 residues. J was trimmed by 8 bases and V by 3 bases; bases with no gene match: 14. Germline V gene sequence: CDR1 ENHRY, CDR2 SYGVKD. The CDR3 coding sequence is TGTGCCATCAGTGAATCCTGGCAGGGGGCGTTAGGTGGGGAGCTGTTTTTT. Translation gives CAISESWQGALGGELFF.

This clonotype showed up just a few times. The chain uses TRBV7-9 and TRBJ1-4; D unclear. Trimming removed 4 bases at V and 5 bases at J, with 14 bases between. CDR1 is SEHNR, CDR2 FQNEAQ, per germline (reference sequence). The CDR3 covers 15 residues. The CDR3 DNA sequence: TGTGCCAGCAGCTCAGGACTCCGAGGAAATGAAAAACTGTTTTTT. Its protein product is CASSSGLRGNEKLFF.

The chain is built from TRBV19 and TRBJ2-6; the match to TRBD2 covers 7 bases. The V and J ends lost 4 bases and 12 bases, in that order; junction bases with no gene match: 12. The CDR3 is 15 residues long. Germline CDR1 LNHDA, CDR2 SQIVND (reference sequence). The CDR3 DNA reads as TGTGCCAGTAGTACTCGGGGGGACGGGAAAGGCGTCCTGACTTTC. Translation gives CASSTRGDGKGVLTF.

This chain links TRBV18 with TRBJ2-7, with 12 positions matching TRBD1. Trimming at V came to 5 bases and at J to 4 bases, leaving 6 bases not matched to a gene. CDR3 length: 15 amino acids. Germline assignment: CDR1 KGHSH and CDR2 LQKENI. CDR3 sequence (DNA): TGTGCCAGCTCATTTGGGACAGGGGGCGCTTACGAGCAGTACGTC. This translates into CASSFGTGGAYEQYV.